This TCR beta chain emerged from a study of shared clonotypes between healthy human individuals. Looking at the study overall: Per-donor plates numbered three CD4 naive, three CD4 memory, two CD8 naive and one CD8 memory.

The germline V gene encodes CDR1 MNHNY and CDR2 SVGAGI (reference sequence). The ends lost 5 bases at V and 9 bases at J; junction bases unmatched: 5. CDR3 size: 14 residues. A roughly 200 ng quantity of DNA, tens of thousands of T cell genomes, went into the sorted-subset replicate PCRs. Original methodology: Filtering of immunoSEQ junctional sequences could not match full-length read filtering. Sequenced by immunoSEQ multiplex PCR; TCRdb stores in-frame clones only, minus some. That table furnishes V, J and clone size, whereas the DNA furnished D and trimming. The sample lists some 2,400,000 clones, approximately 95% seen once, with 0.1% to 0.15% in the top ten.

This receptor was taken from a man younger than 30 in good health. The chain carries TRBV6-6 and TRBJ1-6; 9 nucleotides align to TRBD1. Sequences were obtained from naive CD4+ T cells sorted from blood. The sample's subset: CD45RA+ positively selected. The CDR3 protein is CASSAGTGTSPLHF. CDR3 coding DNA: TGTGCCAGCAGTGCCGGGACAGGGACTTCACCCCTCCACTTT.